Reported below is one T cell receptor (beta chain). Those enrolled, adults aged roughly 18 to 89 years, came from roughly 22 US areas. Symptom resolution, clearance, or two negative PCRs marked the recovered donors of Cohort 3. V lost 10 bases and J lost 0, with 19 bases in between. Germline CDR1 and CDR2: LNHDA and SQIVND (reference sequence). This CDR3 has 16 amino acids. The data are from a study of blood T cell repertoires in COVID-19. Study-wide background: There were acute and convalescent COVID-19 samples, and they came from the United States, Italy and Spain. Sample material is recorded as cDNA or gDNA derived from T cells, B-cell-depleted T cells, or PBMCs.

Here immunoSEQ multiplex PCR was the method, and the copy in TCRdb shows in-frame clones only, minus some. The table includes a few hundred thousand clones, around 90% detected once. The chain carries TRBV19 and TRBJ1-5; D possibly corresponds to TRBD1 (6 bases). The sequenced sample was PBMCs or T cells enriched from blood (not recorded which). The clonotype originates from a woman aged 30 to 39 who had recovered from COVID-19. In DNA, the CDR3 is TGTGCCACACATACCATCGGGACAAATAGCAATCAGCCCCAGCATTTT. It yields the protein CATHTIGTNSNQPQHF.